The clone carrying this T cell receptor beta chain was recorded a few times. The germline V gene has CDR1 KGHDR and CDR2 SFDVKD. The CDR3 is 15 amino acids. Trimming took 7 bases from V and 1 from J, leaving 14 bases between them. Unique molecular identifiers were present on cDNA, and template switching added a universal primer site. TCRdb re-called the 5' RACE reads through MiXCR, storing one row per CDR3 protein. The profile covers under 900,000 distinct CDR3 sequences, with about 20% appearing a single time and around 13% taken by the ten largest. This sample is part of a study of identical twins. The same sample was also used in a study of T cells expressing NK-cell markers. Per that study: Sorting was restricted to alpha-beta TCR T cells by an anti-gamma-delta TCR antibody in several experiments. Dominant NKG2C+ clonotype frequencies of roughly 1.0-7.5% of CD8+ T cells were measured in over 5 donors. Clones of NKG2C+ T cells that had expanded were of unclear HCMV specificity.

V is TRBV24-1 and J is TRBJ2-3, with D perhaps TRBD1 (6 bases). This sequence originates from a woman under 30 in good health. Source material: PBMCs. The CDR3 reads CATSNRDGGTDTQYF. The CDR3 DNA reads TGTGCCACCAGCAACAGGGATGGGGGCACAGATACGCAGTATTTT.